This paragraph covers one T cell receptor beta chain sequence. These data belong to a study of T-cell memory formation after mild COVID-19. TCRdb re-called the 5' RACE reads through MiXCR, storing one row per CDR3 protein. The sample lists a few hundred thousand distinct CDR3 sequences; about 20% were seen once. The V and J ends lost 3 bases and 5 bases respectively, with 10 bases between them. The CDR3 covers 12 residues. The germline V gene encodes CDR1 DFQATT and CDR2 SNEGSKA (reference sequence). This receptor was identified in an adult woman who had mild COVID-19 (a few samples of this study predate the infection). Cell type and time point are not known. V and J are TRBV20-1 and TRBJ1-2, with D unclear. Sequenced material: PBMCs or a T cell subset sorted from them (not recorded which). The CDR3 reads CSASKQTYGYTF. The CDR3 bases are TGCAGTGCTAGTAAGCAGACGTATGGCTACACCTTC.